This T cell receptor beta chain derives from a study of long-term antiretroviral therapy in people with HIV. About this clone itself: Its antigen is as yet unknown.

Sequencing used immunoSEQ v3.0 at survey level. The assay was immunoSEQ multiplex PCR, and TCRdb's table has in-frame clones only and misses some. The table records about 6,700 clones, about three quarters of them present only once. General study results and limits: Clones that expanded before ART (that is, prior to treatment) dominated the repertoire at all time points.

Ahead of DNA extraction, samples held about 0.95-11 million cryopreserved PBMC each. Per germline, CDR1 SGHVS and CDR2 FNYEAQ. V lost 5 bases, J lost 7 bases, and 10 bases stayed unmatched. The CDR3 covers 14 residues. The chain links TRBV7-6 to TRBJ1-1; TRBD1 aligns across 7 bases. The sample here was unsorted PBMCs, taken 0.1 years before starting antiretroviral therapy. The TCR originated in a man between 18 and 35 years old with HIV. CDR3 DNA sequence: TGTGCCAGCAGCCCAGGGGGGGGTAGGGGTGAAGCTTTCTTT. This translates into CASSPGGGRGEAFF.